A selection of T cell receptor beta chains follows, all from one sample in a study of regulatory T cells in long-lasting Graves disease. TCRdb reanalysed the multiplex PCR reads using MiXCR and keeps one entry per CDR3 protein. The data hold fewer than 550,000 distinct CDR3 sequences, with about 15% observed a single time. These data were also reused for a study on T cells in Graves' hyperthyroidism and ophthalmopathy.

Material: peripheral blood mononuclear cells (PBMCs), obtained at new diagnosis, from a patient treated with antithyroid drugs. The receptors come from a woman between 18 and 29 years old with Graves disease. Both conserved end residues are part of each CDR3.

CDR3 protein: CSARVRAGHSYNEQFF
V gene: TRBV20-1
J gene: TRBJ2-1

CDR3 protein: CASSPRQTREAFF
V gene: TRBV11-2
J gene: TRBJ1-1

CDR3 protein: CASSEGTEQSSGANVLTF
V gene: TRBV9
J gene: TRBJ2-6

CDR3 protein: CASSLKKTGYSTDTQYF
V gene: TRBV28
J gene: TRBJ2-3

CDR3 protein: CASIVAGARVNEQFF
V gene: TRBV28
J gene: TRBJ2-1

CDR3 protein: CASSEARGANQPQHF
V gene: TRBV2
J gene: TRBJ1-5

CDR3 protein: CAWSVRSGAYEQYF
V gene: TRBV30
J gene: TRBJ2-7

CDR3 protein: CASRDIGTYEQYF
V gene: TRBV5-5
J gene: TRBJ2-7

CDR3 protein: CASSQGAPSGRIYNEQFF
V gene: TRBV3-1
J gene: TRBJ2-1

CDR3 protein: CASSSQGGRYEQYF
V gene: TRBV27
J gene: TRBJ2-7

CDR3 protein: CASSTGGGTGELFF
V gene: TRBV2
J gene: TRBJ2-2

CDR3 protein: CASSRDRADYGYTF
V gene: TRBV7-2
J gene: TRBJ1-2

CDR3 protein: CASSPQGVVNIQYF
V gene: TRBV6-1
J gene: TRBJ2-4

CDR3 protein: CASSLDISNTEAFF
V gene: TRBV28
J gene: TRBJ1-1

CDR3 protein: CASSIAGGLRNEQFF
V gene: TRBV7-3
J gene: TRBJ2-1

CDR3 protein: CASTLGVGLYEQYF
V gene: TRBV7-2
J gene: TRBJ2-7

CDR3 protein: CASSDRNQSQHF
V gene: TRBV2
J gene: TRBJ1-5

CDR3 protein: CATYGELNYNEQFF
V gene: TRBV7-2
J gene: TRBJ2-1

CDR3 protein: CASSLALTGWNTGELFF
V gene: TRBV7-8
J gene: TRBJ2-2

CDR3 protein: CASSYSLTGTYEQYF
V gene: TRBV6-5
J gene: TRBJ2-7

CDR3 protein: CASSQANYGYTF
V gene: TRBV3-1
J gene: TRBJ1-2

CDR3 protein: CASGSVYEQFF
V gene: TRBV28
J gene: TRBJ2-1

CDR3 protein: CASSPPVGADSYNEQFF
V gene: TRBV18
J gene: TRBJ2-1

CDR3 protein: CASSETGTSGANTGELFF
V gene: TRBV10-2
J gene: TRBJ2-2

CDR3 protein: CASSQTGTDNEKLFF
V gene: TRBV4-1
J gene: TRBJ1-4

CDR3 protein: CASSRDRGGETQYF
V gene: TRBV28
J gene: TRBJ2-5

CDR3 protein: CASSQGQAASYEQYF
V gene: TRBV7-3
J gene: TRBJ2-7

CDR3 protein: CASMGGNNQPQHF
V gene: TRBV28
J gene: TRBJ1-5

CDR3 protein: CASSQGQGVKYEQFF
V gene: TRBV9
J gene: TRBJ2-1

CDR3 protein: CASSVGQTLATNEKLFF
V gene: TRBV9
J gene: TRBJ1-4

CDR3 protein: CASSSGTGGSEQYF
V gene: TRBV7-9
J gene: TRBJ2-7

CDR3 protein: CSATNPVRGSVTDTQYF
V gene: TRBV20-1
J gene: TRBJ2-3

CDR3 protein: CASSYPTSGTGWYEQYF
V gene: TRBV6-2/TRBV6-3
J gene: TRBJ2-7

CDR3 protein: CASGGTYEQYF
V gene: TRBV10-1
J gene: TRBJ2-7

CDR3 protein: CASSATGGWNEQYF
V gene: TRBV12-5
J gene: TRBJ2-7

CDR3 protein: CASSLNARTNTGELFF
V gene: TRBV5-1
J gene: TRBJ2-2

CDR3 protein: CASSSTGTELDNEQFF
V gene: TRBV9
J gene: TRBJ2-1

CDR3 protein: CASRPPRAGLTYEQYF
V gene: TRBV28
J gene: TRBJ2-7

CDR3 protein: CASSFEATKPWELFF
V gene: TRBV28
J gene: TRBJ2-2

CDR3 protein: CSARDPGTGTNEKLFF
V gene: TRBV20-1
J gene: TRBJ1-4

CDR3 protein: CAWSGTSGSSYEQYF
V gene: TRBV30
J gene: TRBJ2-7

CDR3 protein: CASSLRADYYEQYF
V gene: TRBV7-3
J gene: TRBJ2-7

CDR3 protein: CASSSTGLQETQYF
V gene: TRBV6-5
J gene: TRBJ2-5

CDR3 protein: CASSIYDRGLGNSPLHF
V gene: TRBV9
J gene: TRBJ1-6

CDR3 protein: CASSAGQGGTEAFF
V gene: TRBV5-1
J gene: TRBJ1-1